This T cell receptor beta chain emerged from a study of shared clonotypes between healthy human individuals. Across the whole study: Per donor, three plates held CD4 naive cells, three held CD4 memory, two held CD8 naive and one held CD8 memory.

TCRdb's table, derived via immunoSEQ multiplex PCR, lists solely in-frame clones and lacks some. Among 640,000 or so clones listed, about three quarters were seen once. V trimming: 8 bases; J trimming: 3 bases; junction bases outside the gene matches: 7. The CDR3 contains 13 residues. The germline V gene encodes CDR1 KGHSH and CDR2 LQKENI. The source is a woman younger than 45 in good health. Sequencing used memory CD4+ T cells sorted from blood. The subset is: CD45RA-negative fraction. The chain couples TRBV18 to TRBJ2-7; 7 bases match TRBD2. The CDR3 is CASLAGADYEQYF. CDR3 nucleotide sequence: TGTGCCAGCCTGGCGGGAGCTGACTACGAGCAGTACTTC.